The subject of this entry is one TCR beta chain. What it binds is unknown. It is unclear where the CDR3 begins or ends on the DNA, so no DNA is shown, and the CDR3 is as TCRdb lists it. The CDR3 adds up to 15 amino acids, both ends counted. CDR1 and CDR2 from the germline V gene are KGHDR and SFDVKD. This sample's TCRbeta library carried unique molecular identifier barcodes. TCRdb reanalysed the PCR reads using MiXCR and keeps one entry per CDR3 protein. The profile covers about 830,000 distinct CDR3 sequences, with 16% appearing a single time and 5% taken by the ten largest. The sample belongs to a study of T-cell reconstitution after alpha-beta-depleted transplantation in children. General study results and limits: About two months after transplant, alpha-beta T cells reportedly came from several hundred expanded graft clones. At the one-year point after transplant, T-cell counts and TCRbeta diversity were found to come mostly from T cells that had been newly produced.

This sample comprised PBMCs, mostly from graft donor cells, obtained 360 days after TCRalphabeta/CD19-depleted stem cell transplant. The TCR was taken from a male patient younger than 18 who had a stem cell transplant for acute lymphoblastic leukemia, so the T cells may come from the graft donor. This chain uses TRBV24-1 with TRBJ2-7; the D segment call TRBD1 is taken from the table without a DNA check. CDR3 region: CATSDSGQGSYEQYF.